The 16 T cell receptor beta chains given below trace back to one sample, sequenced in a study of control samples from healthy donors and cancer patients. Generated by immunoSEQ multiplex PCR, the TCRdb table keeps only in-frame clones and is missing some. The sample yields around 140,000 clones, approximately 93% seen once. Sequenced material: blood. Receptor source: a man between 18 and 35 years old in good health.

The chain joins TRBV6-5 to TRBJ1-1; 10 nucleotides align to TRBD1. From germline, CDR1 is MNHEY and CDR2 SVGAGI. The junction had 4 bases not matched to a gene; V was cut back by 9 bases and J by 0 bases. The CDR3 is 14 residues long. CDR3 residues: CASTTGGMNTEAFF. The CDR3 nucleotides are TGTGCCAGTACGACAGGGGGCATGAACACTGAAGCTTTCTTT.

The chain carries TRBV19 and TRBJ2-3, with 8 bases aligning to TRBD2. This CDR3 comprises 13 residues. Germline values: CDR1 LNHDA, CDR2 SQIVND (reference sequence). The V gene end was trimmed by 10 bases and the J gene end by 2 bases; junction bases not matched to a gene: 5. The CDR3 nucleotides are TGTGCCACCCAGCGGGAGTCCACAGATACGCAGTATTTT. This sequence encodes CATQRESTDTQYF. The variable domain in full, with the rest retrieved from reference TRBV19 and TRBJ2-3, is DGGITQSPKYLFRKEGQNVTLSCEQNLNHDAMYWYRQDPGQGLRLIYYSQIVNDFQKGDIAEGYSVSREKKESFPLTVTSAQKNPTAFYLCATQRESTDTQYFGPGTRLTVL.

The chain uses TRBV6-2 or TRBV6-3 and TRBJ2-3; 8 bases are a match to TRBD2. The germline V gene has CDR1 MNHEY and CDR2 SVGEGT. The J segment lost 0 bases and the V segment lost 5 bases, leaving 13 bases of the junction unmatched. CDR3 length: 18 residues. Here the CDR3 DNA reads TGTGCCAGCAGTGGAACTAGCGGTTATTCAACTAGCACAGATACGCAGTATTTT. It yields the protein CASSGTSGYSTSTDTQYF.

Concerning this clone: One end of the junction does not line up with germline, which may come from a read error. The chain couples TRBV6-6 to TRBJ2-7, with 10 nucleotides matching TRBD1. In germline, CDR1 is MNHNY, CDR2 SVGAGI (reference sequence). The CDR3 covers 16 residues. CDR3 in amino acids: CASAPKGQGFRSEPHF. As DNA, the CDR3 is TGTGCCAGCGCTCCAAAGGGACAGGGGTTTAGGAGCGAGCCCCACTTC.

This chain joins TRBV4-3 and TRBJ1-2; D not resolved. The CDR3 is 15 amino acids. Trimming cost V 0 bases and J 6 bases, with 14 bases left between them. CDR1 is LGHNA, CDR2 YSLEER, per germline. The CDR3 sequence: CASSQDGRQRDGYTF. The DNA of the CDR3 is TGCGCCAGCAGCCAAGATGGTAGGCAGCGCGATGGCTACACCTTC.

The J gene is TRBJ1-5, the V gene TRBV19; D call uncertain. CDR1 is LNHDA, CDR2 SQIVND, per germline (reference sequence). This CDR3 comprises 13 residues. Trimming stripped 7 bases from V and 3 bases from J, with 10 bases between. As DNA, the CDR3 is TGTGCCAGTACCCAGAATTCCAATCAGCCCCAGCATTTT. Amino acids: CASTQNSNQPQHF.

The CDR3 bases are TGTGCCTGGAGTGTGCAGGGCACCAACGTCCTGACTTTC. It translates to CAWSVQGTNVLTF. This chain links TRBV30 with TRBJ2-6, with a possible D match to TRBD1 (5 bases). Germline CDR1 GTSNPN, CDR2 SVGIG (reference sequence). The CDR3 is 13 residues long. V was trimmed by 0 bases and J by 8 bases, leaving 8 bases between them.

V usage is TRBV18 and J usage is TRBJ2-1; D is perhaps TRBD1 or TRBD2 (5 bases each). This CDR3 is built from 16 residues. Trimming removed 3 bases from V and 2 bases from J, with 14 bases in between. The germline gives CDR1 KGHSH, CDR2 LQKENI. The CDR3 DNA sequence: TGTGCCAGCTCACCGACGGGGAAAGGGGCCTACAATGAGCAGTTCTTC. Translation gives CASSPTGKGAYNEQFF. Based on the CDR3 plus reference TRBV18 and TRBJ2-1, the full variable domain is NAGVMQNPRHLVRRRGQEARLRCSPMKGHSHVYWYRQLPEEGLKFMVYLQKENIIDESGMPKERFSAEFPKEGPSILRIQQVVRGDSAAYFCASSPTGKGAYNEQFFGPGTRLTVL.

CDR3 nucleotides: TGTGCCAGCAGCTTAACGGGACAGGGGACCTACGAGCAGTACTTC. Its protein is CASSLTGQGTYEQYF. This chain uses TRBV7-3 with TRBJ2-7; 10 nucleotides agree with TRBD1. The CDR3 has 15 amino acids. Germline CDR1 and CDR2: SGHTA and FQGTGA. Germline trimming cut 0 bases from V and 2 bases from J; bases unmatched to any gene: 1. Supplemented by reference TRBV7-3 and TRBJ2-7, the full variable domain reads GAGVSQTPSNKVTEKGKYVELRCDPISGHTALYWYRQSLGQGPEFLIYFQGTGAADDSGLPNDRFFAVRPEGSVSTLKIQRTERGDSAVYLCASSLTGQGTYEQYFGPGTRLTVT.

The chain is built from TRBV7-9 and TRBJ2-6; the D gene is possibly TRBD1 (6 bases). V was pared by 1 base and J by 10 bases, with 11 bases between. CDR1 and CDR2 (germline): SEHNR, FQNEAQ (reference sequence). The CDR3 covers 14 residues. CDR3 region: CASSLDREFNVLTF. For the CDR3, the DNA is TGTGCCAGCAGCTTAGACAGGGAATTTAACGTCCTGACTTTC.

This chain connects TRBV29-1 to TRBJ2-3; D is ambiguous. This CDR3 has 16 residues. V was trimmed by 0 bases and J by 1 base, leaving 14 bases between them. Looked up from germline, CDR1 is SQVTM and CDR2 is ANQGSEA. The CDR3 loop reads CSVEDRRTRGTDTQYF. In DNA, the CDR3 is TGCAGCGTTGAAGATCGAAGGACCCGAGGCACAGATACGCAGTATTTT.

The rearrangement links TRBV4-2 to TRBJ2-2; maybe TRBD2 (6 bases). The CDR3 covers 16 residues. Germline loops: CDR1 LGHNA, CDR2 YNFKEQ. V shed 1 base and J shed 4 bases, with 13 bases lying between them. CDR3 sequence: CASSQGSGAGTGELFF. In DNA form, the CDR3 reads TGTGCCAGCAGCCAAGGGTCGGGAGCGGGCACCGGGGAGCTGTTTTTT.

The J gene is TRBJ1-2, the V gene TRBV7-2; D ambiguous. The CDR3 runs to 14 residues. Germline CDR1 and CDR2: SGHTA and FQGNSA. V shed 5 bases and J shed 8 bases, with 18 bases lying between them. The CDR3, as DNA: TGTGCCAGCAGCCTAATCAACTCCGTTTGGGGCTACACCTTC. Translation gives CASSLINSVWGYTF. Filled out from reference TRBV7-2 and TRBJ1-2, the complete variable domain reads GAGVSQSPSNKVTEKGKDVELRCDPISGHTALYWYRQSLGQGLEFLIYFQGNSAPDKSGLPSDRFSAERTGGSVSTLTIQRTQQEDSAVYLCASSLINSVWGYTFGSGTRLTVV.

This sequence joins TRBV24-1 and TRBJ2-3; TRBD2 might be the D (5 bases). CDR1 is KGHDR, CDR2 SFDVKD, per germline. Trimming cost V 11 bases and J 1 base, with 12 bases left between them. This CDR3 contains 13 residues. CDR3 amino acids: CAILDSGTDTQYF. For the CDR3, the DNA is TGTGCCATACTAGATTCCGGCACAGATACGCAGTATTTT.

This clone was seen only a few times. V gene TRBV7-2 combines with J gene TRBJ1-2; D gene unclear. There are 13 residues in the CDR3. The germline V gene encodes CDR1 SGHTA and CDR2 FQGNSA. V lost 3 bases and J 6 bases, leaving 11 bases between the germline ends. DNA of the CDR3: TGTGCCAGCAGCTTGACGGACCCAGATGGCTACACCTTC. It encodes CASSLTDPDGYTF.

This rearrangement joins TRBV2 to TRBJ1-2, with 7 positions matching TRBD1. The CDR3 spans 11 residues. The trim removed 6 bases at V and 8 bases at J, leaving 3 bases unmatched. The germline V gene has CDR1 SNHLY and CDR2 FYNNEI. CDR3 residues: CASRQGKGYTF. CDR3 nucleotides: TGTGCCAGCAGACAGGGGAAGGGCTACACCTTC.